Included here is one TCR beta chain sequence, with context. These data come from a study of blood T cell repertoires in COVID-19. About the study: T cells, B-cell-depleted T cells, or PBMCs provided the cDNA or gDNA that served as material.

Under the authors' procedure: It was from reference gene primer amplification that nucleated cell counts were estimated. Generated by immunoSEQ multiplex PCR, the TCRdb table keeps only in-frame clones and is missing some. That table furnishes V, J and clone size, whereas the DNA furnished D and trimming. The sample has more than 350,000 clones; approximately 90% are singletons. This study enrolled people aged about 18 to 95 from 24 US geographic areas. In Cohort 3, a recovered donor had either two negative PCRs, clearance, or symptom resolution. Trimming removed 3 bases from V and 5 bases from J, with 14 bases in between. CDR1 and CDR2 from the germline V gene are SGHRS and YFSETQ. The CDR3 loop spans 14 amino acids.

The specimen sequenced was PBMCs or T cells enriched from blood (not recorded which). The sequence was obtained from a young man who had recovered from COVID-19. The genes are TRBV5-1 and TRBJ1-2; tentative D call: TRBD1 (6 bases). The CDR3 loop reads CASSSMTGDYGYTF. The CDR3, as DNA: TGCGCCAGCAGCTCAATGACAGGTGATTATGGCTACACCTTC.